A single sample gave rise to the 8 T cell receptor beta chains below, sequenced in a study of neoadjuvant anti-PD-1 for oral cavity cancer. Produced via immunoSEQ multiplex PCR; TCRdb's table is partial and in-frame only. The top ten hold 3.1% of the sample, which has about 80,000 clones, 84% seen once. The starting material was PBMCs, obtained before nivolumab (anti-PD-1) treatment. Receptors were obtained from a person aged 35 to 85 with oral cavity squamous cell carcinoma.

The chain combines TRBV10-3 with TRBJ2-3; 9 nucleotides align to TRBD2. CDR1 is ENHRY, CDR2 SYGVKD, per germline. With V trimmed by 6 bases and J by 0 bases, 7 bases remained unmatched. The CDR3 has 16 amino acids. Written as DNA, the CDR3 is TGTGCCATCAGACCCGGACTAGCGACTAGCACAGATACGCAGTATTTT. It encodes CAIRPGLATSTDTQYF.

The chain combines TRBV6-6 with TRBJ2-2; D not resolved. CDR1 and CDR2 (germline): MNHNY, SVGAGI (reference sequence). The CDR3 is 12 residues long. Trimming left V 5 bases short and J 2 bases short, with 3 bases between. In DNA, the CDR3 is TGTGCCAGCAGTCAAAACACCGGGGAGCTGTTTTTT. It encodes CASSQNTGELFF.

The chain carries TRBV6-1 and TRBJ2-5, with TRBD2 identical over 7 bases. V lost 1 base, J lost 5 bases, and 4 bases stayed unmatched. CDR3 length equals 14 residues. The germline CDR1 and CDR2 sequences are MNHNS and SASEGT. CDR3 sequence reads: CASSEVLAPETQYF. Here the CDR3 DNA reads TGTGCCAGCAGTGAAGTACTAGCGCCGGAGACCCAGTACTTC.

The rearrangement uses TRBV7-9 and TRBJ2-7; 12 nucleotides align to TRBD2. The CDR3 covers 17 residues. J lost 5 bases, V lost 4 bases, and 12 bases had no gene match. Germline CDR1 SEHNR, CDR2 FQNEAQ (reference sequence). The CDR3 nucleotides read TGTGCCAGCAGCTCCAATCTCCTAGCGGGAGGGCCACACGAGCAGTACTTC. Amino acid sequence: CASSSNLLAGGPHEQYF. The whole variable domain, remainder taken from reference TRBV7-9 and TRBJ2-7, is DTGVSQNPRHKITKRGQNVTFRCDPISEHNRLYWYRQTLGQGPEFLTYFQNEAQLEKSRLLSDRFSAERPKGSFSTLEIQRTEQGDSAMYLCASSSNLLAGGPHEQYFGPGTRLTVT.

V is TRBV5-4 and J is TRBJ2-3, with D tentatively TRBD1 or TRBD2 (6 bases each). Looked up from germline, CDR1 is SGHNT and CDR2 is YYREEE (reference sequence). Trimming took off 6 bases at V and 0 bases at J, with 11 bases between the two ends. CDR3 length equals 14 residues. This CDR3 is CASTLGGSTDTQYF. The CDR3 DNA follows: TGTGCCAGCACCTTAGGGGGGAGCACAGATACGCAGTATTTT.

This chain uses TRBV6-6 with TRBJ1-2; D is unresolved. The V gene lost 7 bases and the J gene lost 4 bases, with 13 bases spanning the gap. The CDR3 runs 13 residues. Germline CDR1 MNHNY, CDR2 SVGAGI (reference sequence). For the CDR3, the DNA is TGTGCCAGCACCGAACCCGGAATCTATGGCTACACCTTC. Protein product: CASTEPGIYGYTF.

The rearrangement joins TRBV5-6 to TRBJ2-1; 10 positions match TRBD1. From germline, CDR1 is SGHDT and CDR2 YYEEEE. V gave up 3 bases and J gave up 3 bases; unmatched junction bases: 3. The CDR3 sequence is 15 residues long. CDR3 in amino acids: CASSSDRGDYNEQFF. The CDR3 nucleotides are TGTGCCAGCAGCTCGGACAGGGGGGACTACAATGAGCAGTTCTTC.

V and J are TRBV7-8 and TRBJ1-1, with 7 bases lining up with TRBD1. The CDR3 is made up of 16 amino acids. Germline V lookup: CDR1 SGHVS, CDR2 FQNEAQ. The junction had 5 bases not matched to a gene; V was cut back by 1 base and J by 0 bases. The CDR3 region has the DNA TGTGCCAGCAGCTTAGAAACAGGGGCCGTGAACACTGAAGCTTTCTTT. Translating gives CASSLETGAVNTEAFF.